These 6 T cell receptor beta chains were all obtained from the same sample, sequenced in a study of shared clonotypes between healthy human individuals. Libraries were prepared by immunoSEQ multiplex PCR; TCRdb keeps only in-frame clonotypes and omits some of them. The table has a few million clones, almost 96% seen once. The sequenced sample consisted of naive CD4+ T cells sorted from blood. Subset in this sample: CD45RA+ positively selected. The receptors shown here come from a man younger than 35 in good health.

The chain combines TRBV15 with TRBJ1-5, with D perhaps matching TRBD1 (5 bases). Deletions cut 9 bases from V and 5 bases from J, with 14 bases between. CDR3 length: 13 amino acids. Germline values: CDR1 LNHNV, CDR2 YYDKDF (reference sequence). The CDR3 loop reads CATGWGYDQPQHF. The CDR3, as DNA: TGTGCCACGGGGTGGGGGTACGATCAGCCCCAGCATTTT.

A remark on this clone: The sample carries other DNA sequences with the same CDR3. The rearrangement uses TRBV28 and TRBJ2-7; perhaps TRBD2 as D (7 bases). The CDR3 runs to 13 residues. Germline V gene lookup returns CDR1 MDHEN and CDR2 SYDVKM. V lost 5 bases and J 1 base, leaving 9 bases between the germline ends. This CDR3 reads CASSGGASYEQYF. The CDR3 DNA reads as TGTGCCAGCAGTGGGGGGGCATCCTACGAGCAGTACTTC. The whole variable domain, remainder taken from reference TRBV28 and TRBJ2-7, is DVKVTQSSRYLVKRTGEKVFLECVQDMDHENMFWYRQDPGLGLRLIYFSYDVKMKEKGDIPEGYSVSREKKERFSLILESASTNQTSMYLCASSGGASYEQYFGPGTRLTVT.

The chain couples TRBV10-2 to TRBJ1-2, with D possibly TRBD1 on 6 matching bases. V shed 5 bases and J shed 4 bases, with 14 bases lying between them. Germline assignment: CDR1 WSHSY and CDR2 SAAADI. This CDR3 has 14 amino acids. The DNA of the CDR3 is TGCGCCAGCAGTTTCGGGGGGGCAGGCTATGGCTACACCTTC. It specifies CASSFGGAGYGYTF.

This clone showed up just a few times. CDR3 sequence (DNA): TGTGCCAGCAGCGGGCCGACATGGGGCGGCTACACCTTC. This encodes CASSGPTWGGYTF. The chain couples TRBV9 to TRBJ1-2; tentatively, D is TRBD1 (5 bases). The V gene's germline CDR1 is SGDLS and CDR2 YYNGEE. Trimming removed 3 bases from V and 8 bases from J, with 14 bases in between. The CDR3 is 13 amino acids. The full variable domain, rest sourced from reference TRBV9 and TRBJ1-2, is DSGVTQTPKHLITATGQRVTLRCSPRSGDLSVYWYQQSLDQGLQFLIQYYNGEERAKGNILERFSAQQFPDLHSELNLSSLELGDSALYFCASSGPTWGGYTFGSGTRLTVV.

This chain's CDR3 is CASSSSGTLYEQYF. The CDR3, as DNA: TGTGCCAGCAGCTCCTCCGGGACCCTCTACGAGCAGTACTTC. This chain links TRBV7-2 with TRBJ2-7; TRBD1 or TRBD2 may be the D gene (5 bases each). V was pared by 4 bases and J by 3 bases, with 13 bases between. The CDR3 has 14 residues. Germline loops: CDR1 SGHTA, CDR2 FQGNSA.

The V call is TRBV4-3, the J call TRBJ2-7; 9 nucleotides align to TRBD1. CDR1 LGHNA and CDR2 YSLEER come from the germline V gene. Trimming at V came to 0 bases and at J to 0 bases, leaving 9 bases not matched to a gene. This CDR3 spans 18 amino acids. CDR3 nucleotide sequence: TGCGCCAGCAGCCAAGATCTTAATGGACAGGGGAGCTCCTACGAGCAGTACTTC. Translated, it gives CASSQDLNGQGSSYEQYF.